Below, 21 T cell receptor beta chains from the same sample are listed, as sequenced in a study of T-cell reconstitution after alpha-beta-depleted transplantation in children. The TCRbeta library was prepared with unique molecular identifiers. TCRdb fed the PCR reads into MiXCR, producing one record per CDR3 protein. The sample includes around 700,000 distinct CDR3 sequences, around 14% seen only once; the top ten take roughly 0.77%. The sequencing here drew on PBMCs, taken before TCRalphabeta/CD19-depleted stem cell transplant. These receptor sequences come from a girl aged 2 to 10 with congenital amegakaryocytic thrombocytopenia, due to receive a stem cell transplant.

This sequence joins TRBV5-1 and TRBJ2-4; TRBD2 aligns across 8 bases. The CDR3 covers 18 residues. With 1 base clipped from V and 8 bases from J, the junction kept 17 bases outside the gene matches. Germline CDR1 is SGHRS and CDR2 is YFSETQ. The CDR3 reads CASSLPNHAVAGMDIQYF. The CDR3 DNA reads TGCGCCAGCAGCTTGCCAAATCACGCCGTAGCGGGAATGGACATTCAGTACTTC.

This clonotype occurred many times. This chain connects TRBV12-3 or TRBV12-4 to TRBJ1-1; the match to TRBD1 covers 7 bases. CDR3 size: 13 residues. V gave up 6 bases and J gave up 5 bases; unmatched junction bases: 6. This CDR3 reads CASRPTGVTEAFF. DNA of the CDR3: TGTGCCAGCAGACCCACAGGGGTGACTGAAGCTTTCTTT.

This clonotype was counted between two and nine times. The rearrangement joins TRBV7-2 to TRBJ2-1; D perhaps matches TRBD1 (5 bases). V was clipped by 1 base and J by 4 bases, with 11 bases between them. This CDR3 is built from 15 residues. CDR1 is SGHTA and CDR2 is FQGNSA in the germline V gene. DNA for the CDR3: TGTGCCAGCAGCTTAGTCCCGCCAGGGTACAATGAGCAGTTCTTC. It specifies CASSLVPPGYNEQFF.

This clonotype was detected ten times or more. The rearrangement uses TRBV28 and TRBJ2-5, with D possibly TRBD2 on 7 matching bases. CDR3 length: 15 residues. Germline V gene lookup returns CDR1 MDHEN and CDR2 SYDVKM. V gave up 11 bases and J gave up 7 bases, with 26 bases separating them. The CDR3 reads CAAAGAGSLLATQYF. For the CDR3, the DNA is TGTGCCGCCGCGGGGGCAGGAAGTCTTTTAGCGACCCAGTACTTC. The full variable domain, its missing parts supplied by reference TRBV28 and TRBJ2-5, is DVKVTQSSRYLVKRTGEKVFLECVQDMDHENMFWYRQDPGLGLRLIYFSYDVKMKEKGDIPEGYSVSREKKERFSLILESASTNQTSMYLCAAAGAGSLLATQYFGPGTRLLVL.

This clonotype was seen repeatedly, ten times or more. The chain links TRBV5-6 to TRBJ2-2; the match to TRBD2 covers 7 bases. The junction had 12 bases not matched to a gene; V was cut back by 4 bases and J by 9 bases. The CDR3 runs to 15 residues. Germline CDR1 reads SGHDT; CDR2 reads YYEEEE. The CDR3 DNA reads TGTGCCAGCAGCCTCTACACTAGCGCAGGCCGGGAGCTGTTTTTT. Its protein is CASSLYTSAGRELFF.

The table lists this clonotype with many counts. This rearrangement joins TRBV29-1 to TRBJ2-6, with 9 bases lining up with TRBD1. CDR1 and CDR2 (germline): SQVTM, ANQGSEA. The CDR3 has 17 residues. The V gene end was trimmed by 3 bases and the J gene end by 0 bases; junction bases not matched to a gene: 6. In DNA form, the CDR3 reads TGCAGCGTTGACGCCGGGACAGGGACCTCTGGGGCCAACGTCCTGACTTTC. As protein: CSVDAGTGTSGANVLTF.

In its sample, this clonotype was seen many times. V and J are TRBV27 and TRBJ2-7; D possibly corresponds to TRBD2 (6 bases). Germline CDR1 is MNHEY and CDR2 is SMNVEV (reference sequence). This CDR3 has 15 residues. V lost 2 bases and J lost 2, with 13 bases in between. The CDR3 reads CASSLAGTLPYEQYF. In DNA, the CDR3 is TGTGCCAGCAGTTTAGCGGGGACTCTCCCCTACGAGCAGTACTTC.

The sample holds many counts of this clonotype. The rearrangement uses TRBV12-3 or TRBV12-4 and TRBJ2-1, with 12 positions matching TRBD2. The CDR3 runs to 14 residues. The ends lost 3 bases at V and 8 bases at J; junction bases unmatched: 2. The CDR3 DNA is TGTGCCAGCAGTTTTGGACTAGCGGGATATGAGCAGTTCTTC. This codes for CASSFGLAGYEQFF.

The chain is built from TRBV5-1 and TRBJ2-7; maybe TRBD1 (5 bases). Trimming stripped 1 base from V and 5 bases from J, with 13 bases between. The CDR3 has 14 amino acids. Germline-derived CDR1 and CDR2 are SGHRS and YFSETQ. The CDR3 reads CASSLRGLVNEQYF. The DNA of the CDR3 is TGCGCCAGCAGCTTGAGGGGATTGGTAAACGAGCAGTACTTC.

The V and J genes are TRBV19 and TRBJ2-2, with a weak D call TRBD1 (5 bases). Germline loops: CDR1 LNHDA, CDR2 SQIVND (reference sequence). Trimming shortened V by 0 bases and J by 6 bases, and 8 bases separated the two germline ends. This CDR3 has 14 residues. CDR3 DNA: TGTGCCAGTAGTATAGACAGGGCGGCCGGGGAGCTGTTTTTT. Translated: CASSIDRAAGELFF.

The table lists this clonotype with many counts. The rearrangement joins TRBV19 to TRBJ1-2; 8 nucleotides agree with TRBD1. The CDR3 runs 14 residues. Germline CDR1 reads LNHDA; CDR2 reads SQIVND (reference sequence). The V gene end was trimmed by 3 bases and the J gene end by 0 bases; junction bases not matched to a gene: 0. The CDR3 DNA follows: TGTGCCAGTAGTATGGACAGGGCTAACTATGGCTACACCTTC. Encoded protein: CASSMDRANYGYTF.

There are many counts of this clonotype. This sequence joins TRBV20-1 and TRBJ1-1; D is uncertain. From germline, CDR1 is DFQATT and CDR2 SNEGSKA (reference sequence). This CDR3 has 18 residues. V lost 1 base and J lost 2, with 23 bases in between. This CDR3 reads CSARGYVRVAHSNTEAFF. CDR3 in DNA: TGCAGTGCTAGAGGATACGTCCGGGTAGCCCACAGCAACACTGAAGCTTTCTTT.

This clonotype was recorded many times. This sequence joins TRBV4-2 and TRBJ2-6; D gene uncertain. Germline V gives CDR1 LGHNA, CDR2 YNFKEQ. The CDR3 consists of 18 residues. V was shortened by 0 bases and J by 3 bases, with 15 bases between the two germline ends. CDR3 nucleotide sequence: TGTGCCAGCAGCCAAGACGAGGCTAATCTGTATGGGGCCAACGTCCTGACTTTC. The encoded protein is CASSQDEANLYGANVLTF.

This clonotype showed up many times. The rearrangement joins TRBV10-3 to TRBJ2-7; a weak D match, TRBD2 (6 bases). Looked up from germline, CDR1 is ENHRY and CDR2 is SYGVKD. Deletions cut 5 bases from V and 5 bases from J, with 16 bases between. This CDR3 is built from 14 residues. The CDR3 is CAISRRDFDNEQYF. As DNA, the CDR3 is TGTGCCATCAGTAGAAGGGACTTTGACAACGAGCAGTACTTC.

Ten or more counts support this clonotype. CDR3 coding DNA: TGTGCCAGCAGCCCACCGACTAGCGGGAGGAACGAGCAGTACTTC. This gives the protein CASSPPTSGRNEQYF. The chain employs TRBV4-2 and TRBJ2-7, with 13 bases that match TRBD2. The trim removed 4 bases at V and 5 bases at J, leaving 5 bases unmatched. Germline V gene lookup returns CDR1 LGHNA and CDR2 YNFKEQ. The CDR3 covers 15 residues.

This clonotype has at least ten counts. The chain joins TRBV10-3 to TRBJ1-3; D ambiguous. V was trimmed by 6 bases and J by 0 bases, leaving 12 bases between them. Germline V CDR1 and CDR2: ENHRY, SYGVKD. This CDR3 region has 15 residues. CDR3 loop: CAISPTMSSGNTIYF. DNA of the CDR3: TGTGCCATCAGCCCGACAATGAGCTCTGGAAACACCATATATTTT.

The V call is TRBV29-1, the J call TRBJ1-1; TRBD1 agrees at 11 bases. V gave up 6 bases and J gave up 7 bases; unmatched junction bases: 13. The CDR3 is made up of 15 amino acids. Germline CDR1 is SQVTM and CDR2 is ANQGSEA. CDR3 bases: TGCAGCGTCGAACCTAGGGACAGGGGGTTAGGTGAAGCTTTCTTT. Amino acids: CSVEPRDRGLGEAFF. Drawing the rest from reference TRBV29-1 and TRBJ1-1, the complete variable domain is SAVISQKPSRDICQRGTSLTIQCQVDSQVTMMFWYRQQPGQSLTLIATANQGSEATYESGFVIDKFPISRPNLTFSTLTVSNMSPEDSSIYLCSVEPRDRGLGEAFFGQGTRLTVV.

This chain links TRBV7-2 with TRBJ2-1; a possible D gene is TRBD1 (5 bases). The CDR3 loop spans 15 amino acids. Germline V gene data show CDR1 as SGHTA and CDR2 as FQGNSA. Between the trimmed V and J ends, which lost 1 base and 9 bases, there was a span of 16 bases. CDR3 protein: CASSLGVRASIEQFF. Written as DNA, the CDR3 is TGTGCCAGCAGCTTAGGGGTCAGGGCATCTATTGAGCAGTTCTTC.

This sequence joins TRBV25-1 and TRBJ2-5; 8 bases align to TRBD2. The CDR3 spans 15 residues. Germline V gene data show CDR1 as MGHDK and CDR2 as SYGVNS. The trim removed 4 bases at V and 5 bases at J, leaving 9 bases unmatched. The CDR3 region is CASSVPGRDQETQYF. CDR3 coding DNA: TGTGCCAGCAGTGTCCCCGGGAGGGATCAGGAGACCCAGTACTTC.

The chain links TRBV19 to TRBJ1-1; 7 bases are a match to TRBD1. V lost 3 bases to trimming and J lost 3 bases; unmatched junction nucleotides: 4. CDR1 LNHDA and CDR2 SQIVND come from the germline V gene (reference sequence). The CDR3 consists of 14 residues. This CDR3 is CASSIRDRYTEAFF. The CDR3 DNA reads TGTGCCAGTAGTATCCGGGACAGATACACTGAAGCTTTCTTT. Complete variable domain (other parts from reference TRBV19 and TRBJ1-1): DGGITQSPKYLFRKEGQNVTLSCEQNLNHDAMYWYRQDPGQGLRLIYYSQIVNDFQKGDIAEGYSVSREKKESFPLTVTSAQKNPTAFYLCASSIRDRYTEAFFGQGTRLTVV.

This clonotype was counted ten times or more. The V and J genes are TRBV5-1 and TRBJ1-5; no definite D call. Germline loops: CDR1 SGHRS, CDR2 YFSETQ. The CDR3 loop spans 14 amino acids. The V and J ends lost 0 bases and 3 bases respectively, with 7 bases between them. The CDR3 loop is CASSLGEINQPQHF. CDR3 in DNA: TGCGCCAGCAGCTTGGGGGAGATCAATCAGCCCCAGCATTTT.